Below, 32 T cell receptor beta chains from the same sample are listed, as sequenced in a study of T cells in Graves' hyperthyroidism and ophthalmopathy. Using RNA transcripts as the source, TCR beta CDR3 regions were amplified. First-round RT-PCR of the TCR CDR3 relied on the HTBI primer set. TCRdb processed the multiplex PCR reads anew with MiXCR; each CDR3 protein has one entry. The sample has 560,000 or so distinct CDR3 sequences, 46% seen once. The sequenced material came from peripheral blood or thyroid tissue (not recorded which). The receptors stem from a young woman with Graves' hyperthyroidism.

Notes on this clonotype: One end of the junction does not line up with germline, which may come from a read error. The chain couples TRBV7-7 to TRBJ2-3; 8 positions match TRBD2. The CDR3 spans 15 residues. Per germline, CDR1 SSHAT and CDR2 FNYEAQ (reference sequence). The CDR3 loop is CASSLRTSSTDTQYF. The CDR3 DNA is TGTGCTAGCAGCTTACGGACTAGCAGCACAGATACGCAGTATTTT.

This clonotype was counted between two and nine times. The chain carries TRBV20-1 and TRBJ2-5, with D possibly TRBD2 on 5 matching bases. Germline CDR1 and CDR2: DFQATT and SNEGSKA (reference sequence). Trimming removed 4 bases from V and 4 bases from J, with 7 bases in between. The CDR3 runs to 11 residues. The CDR3 spells CSAIAGETQYF. CDR3 DNA sequence: TGCAGTGCTATCGCGGGAGAGACCCAGTACTTC.

As for this clonotype: One end of the junction varies from germline; a read error may be responsible. V gene TRBV7-9 combines with J gene TRBJ1-2; D call uncertain. CDR1 and CDR2 from the germline V gene are SEHNR and FQNEAQ (reference sequence). The length of the CDR3 is 15 residues. CDR3 amino acids: CAGSVSGGREGGYTF. The CDR3 coding sequence is TGTGCCGGCAGCGTCAGTGGAGGGCGAGAGGGTGGCTACACCTTC.

Comments on this clonotype: Possible read error: a much larger clone is one base away. This chain links TRBV7-9 with TRBJ2-7; TRBD1 or TRBD2 may be the D gene (5 bases each). Germline V gene sequence: CDR1 SEHNR, CDR2 FQNEAQ (reference sequence). The CDR3 has 13 residues. This chain's CDR3 is CAGSLVGDYEQYF. For the CDR3, the DNA is TGTGCCGGCAGCTTAGTGGGGGACTACGAGCAGTACTTC. The full variable domain, rest sourced from reference TRBV7-9 and TRBJ2-7, is DTGVSQNPRHKITKRGQNVTFRCDPISEHNRLYWYRQTLGQGPEFLTYFQNEAQLEKSRLLSDRFSAERPKGSFSTLEIQRTEQGDSAMYLCAGSLVGDYEQYFGPGTRLTVT.

The V and J genes are TRBV7-9 and TRBJ1-2, with a weak D call TRBD1 (6 bases). The V gene's germline CDR1 is SEHNR and CDR2 FQNEAQ (reference sequence). V lost 4 bases and J lost 6, with 12 bases in between. This CDR3 has 13 residues. The CDR3 DNA reads as TGTGCCAGCAGCTCAGGGGAAAGGGATGGCTACACCTTC. It translates to CASSSGERDGYTF.

This chain joins TRBV18 and TRBJ2-7; D is undetermined. The CDR3 consists of 14 residues. Germline CDR1 is KGHSH and CDR2 is LQKENI. Trimming removed 6 bases from V and 1 base from J, with 13 bases in between. The CDR3 region is CASSPWTQSYEQYF. The CDR3 nucleotides read TGTGCCAGCTCCCCTTGGACCCAGTCCTACGAGCAGTACTTC. Together with reference TRBV18 and TRBJ2-7, the CDR3 gives the full variable domain: NAGVMQNPRHLVRRRGQEARLRCSPMKGHSHVYWYRQLPEEGLKFMVYLQKENIIDESGMPKERFSAEFPKEGPSILRIQQVVRGDSAAYFCASSPWTQSYEQYFGPGTRLTVT.

The V gene is TRBV5-1, the J gene TRBJ1-2; TRBD1 matches 8 bases. V dropped 4 bases and J dropped 6; count of bases not matched to a gene: 11. The CDR3 loop spans 15 amino acids. The V gene's germline CDR1 is SGHRS and CDR2 YFSETQ. This chain's CDR3 is CASSAWAGGADGYTF. The CDR3 DNA follows: TGCGCCAGCAGCGCCTGGGCAGGGGGCGCAGATGGCTACACCTTC.

With regard to this clonotype: One end of the junction does not line up with germline, which may come from a read error. The chain is built from TRBV11-1 and TRBJ2-7; 8 nucleotides match TRBD1. Per germline, CDR1 SGHAT and CDR2 FQDESV (reference sequence). The CDR3 sequence is 14 residues long. CDR3 DNA: TGCGCCAGCAGCTCGGGACAGGAGTATAGCGAGCAGTACTTC. It specifies CASSSGQEYSEQYF.

This clonotype has a count of ten or more. This chain joins TRBV9 and TRBJ2-5, with TRBD1 as a possible D gene (5 bases). This CDR3 comprises 12 residues. Germline CDR1 SGDLS, CDR2 YYNGEE. V was trimmed by 0 bases and J by 5 bases, leaving 5 bases between them. The CDR3, as DNA: TGTGCCAGCAGCGTAGGGGGCGAGACCCAGTACTTC. Protein sequence: CASSVGGETQYF.

There are many counts of this clonotype. J is TRBJ1-6 and V is TRBV19, with a weak D call TRBD1 (6 bases). The CDR3 is made up of 15 amino acids. V gave up 2 bases and J gave up 9 bases, with 14 bases separating them. CDR1 is LNHDA and CDR2 is SQIVND in the germline V gene (reference sequence). CDR3: CASSITTGWTSPLHF. The CDR3 nucleotides are TGTGCCAGTAGTATAACGACAGGTTGGACTTCACCCCTCCACTTT.

CDR3 nucleotides: TGTGCCAGCAGCCAAGGACAGGGGACCTATTCACCCCTCCACTTT. It yields the protein CASSQGQGTYSPLHF. The gene calls are TRBV5-6 and TRBJ1-6; 9 bases agree with TRBD1. This CDR3 has 15 amino acids. Germline trimming cut 4 bases from V and 8 bases from J; bases unmatched to any gene: 7. Germline assignment: CDR1 SGHDT and CDR2 YYEEEE.

This clonotype showed up many times. This chain joins TRBV7-9 and TRBJ1-1, with D uncertain. The CDR3 covers 11 residues. CDR1 is SEHNR and CDR2 is FQNEAQ in the germline V gene (reference sequence). V was cut by 9 bases and J by 3 bases, with 8 bases left in between. Written as DNA, the CDR3 is TGTGCCAGTGGTCGGCACACTGAAGCTTTCTTT. Translation gives CASGRHTEAFF.

This clonotype was detected only a few times. The V and J genes are TRBV20-1 and TRBJ2-5; D may be TRBD1 (6 bases). Trimming took off 2 bases at V and 5 bases at J, with 9 bases between the two ends. This CDR3 has 12 residues. From germline, CDR1 is DFQATT and CDR2 SNEGSKA (reference sequence). In DNA, the CDR3 is TGCAGTGCTAGAAGGACAGCCGAGACCCAGTACTTC. Translation: CSARRTAETQYF.

In its sample, this clonotype was seen many times. The chain joins TRBV7-6 to TRBJ2-2; D remains unclear. Germline CDR1 reads SGHVS; CDR2 reads FNYEAQ. The CDR3 sequence is 13 residues long. V shed 1 base and J shed 7 bases, with 7 bases lying between them. The chain's CDR3 is CASSLEWNGELFF. CDR3 DNA sequence: TGTGCCAGCAGCTTAGAGTGGAACGGGGAGCTGTTTTTT.

This clonotype appeared a few times. The chain recombines TRBV19 with TRBJ1-5; D is perhaps TRBD1 (6 bases). This CDR3 is built from 14 residues. Trimming removed 6 bases at V and 6 bases at J, with 15 bases between. Germline lookup yields CDR1 LNHDA and CDR2 SQIVND (reference sequence). This CDR3 reads CASRGEGGRQPQHF. The CDR3 DNA reads as TGTGCCAGTAGGGGGGAGGGGGGTCGTCAGCCCCAGCATTTT.

V gene TRBV29-1 combines with J gene TRBJ1-1; 8 nucleotides align to TRBD1. This CDR3 region has 13 residues. The germline CDR1 and CDR2 sequences are SQVTM and ANQGSEA. V lost 3 bases, J lost 5 bases, and 5 bases stayed unmatched. This CDR3 is CSVETGARTEAFF. The CDR3 DNA follows: TGCAGCGTTGAGACAGGGGCGAGGACTGAAGCTTTCTTT.

To note about this clonotype: An end of the junction does not agree with germline; a read error may underlie this. This rearrangement joins TRBV7-9 to TRBJ2-7; D is possibly TRBD1 or TRBD2 (5 bases each). Germline lookup yields CDR1 SEHNR and CDR2 FQNEAQ (reference sequence). This CDR3 is built from 13 residues. In DNA, the CDR3 is TGCGCCAGCAGCCAAGAATTAGCGACAGACCAGTACTTC. This gives the protein CASSQELATDQYF.

The chain links TRBV6-5 to TRBJ1-2; D gene uncertain. Germline CDR1 and CDR2: MNHEY and SVGAGI. CDR3 length: 13 amino acids. Trimming pared 4 bases from V and 7 bases from J, leaving 13 bases between. For the CDR3, the DNA is TGTGCCAGCAGTTCCGAAGGGATGCGTGGCTACACCTTC. It encodes CASSSEGMRGYTF.

This clonotype has just a few counts. V usage is TRBV7-9 and J usage is TRBJ1-3; tentative D call: TRBD1 (5 bases). There are 14 residues in the CDR3. Germline loops: CDR1 SEHNR, CDR2 FQNEAQ (reference sequence). V lost 5 bases and J 2 bases, leaving 10 bases between the germline ends. The CDR3 reads CASSPAGAGNTIYF. The CDR3, as DNA: TGTGCCAGCAGCCCGGCGGGGGCTGGAAACACCATATATTTT.

The V and J genes are TRBV7-4 and TRBJ2-2; D unresolved. The CDR3 sequence is 15 residues long. V lost 1 base and J 2 bases, leaving 8 bases between the germline ends. The germline V gene has CDR1 SGHVT and CDR2 SQSDAQ. The CDR3 DNA is TGTGCCAGCAGCTTAGAGGACGCAAACACCGGGGAGCTGTTTTTT. Its protein product is CASSLEDANTGELFF.

The rearrangement joins TRBV5-1 to TRBJ1-1; TRBD1 is a possible D gene (6 bases). The germline gives CDR1 SGHRS, CDR2 YFSETQ. Trimming took off 4 bases at V and 8 bases at J, with 15 bases between the two ends. The CDR3 is made up of 13 amino acids. This CDR3 reads CASSVVGGREAFF. The CDR3 nucleotides are TGCGCCAGCAGCGTGGTCGGGGGCAGGGAAGCTTTCTTT.

CDR3 in amino acids: CASKTGGGNEAFF. In nucleotides, the CDR3 is TGTGCCAGCAAGACGGGAGGGGGCAATGAAGCTTTCTTT. This chain connects TRBV24-1 to TRBJ1-1, with 7 bases aligning to TRBD1. This CDR3 contains 13 residues. CDR1 is KGHDR and CDR2 is SFDVKD in the germline V gene. The ends lost 11 bases at V and 7 bases at J; junction bases unmatched: 12.

This clonotype was counted at least ten times. This chain joins TRBV2 and TRBJ1-2; the match to TRBD1 covers 7 bases. Germline V CDR1 and CDR2: SNHLY, FYNNEI. The CDR3 loop spans 13 amino acids. Losses at the gene ends were 8 bases for V and 4 bases for J; bases not matched to a gene: 7. As DNA, the CDR3 is TGTGCCAGCCGCCCTGGGACAGTCTATGGCTACACCTTC. Its translation is CASRPGTVYGYTF.

This clonotype was seen many times. The V call is TRBV24-1, the J call TRBJ1-2; 7 bases map to TRBD1. This CDR3 has 14 residues. From germline, CDR1 is KGHDR and CDR2 SFDVKD. Trimming cost V 9 bases and J 3 bases; bases outside gene matches: 9. The chain's CDR3 is CATRDSDLHYGYTF. The CDR3 DNA reads as TGTGCCACCCGGGACAGTGACCTTCACTATGGCTACACCTTC.

This clonotype was picked up a small number of times. The gene calls are TRBV20-1 and TRBJ2-5; the D gene is possibly TRBD2 (6 bases). Germline loops: CDR1 DFQATT, CDR2 SNEGSKA (reference sequence). V lost 6 bases and J 5 bases, leaving 16 bases between the germline ends. The CDR3 spans 13 residues. The CDR3 bases are TGCAGTGCCCACACTAGCAATCAGGAGACCCAGTACTTC. Its translation: CSAHTSNQETQYF.

The table lists this clonotype with many counts. This chain uses TRBV9 with TRBJ2-5; perhaps D is TRBD1 or TRBD2 (5 bases each). CDR1 is SGDLS, CDR2 YYNGEE, per germline. The CDR3 is made up of 14 amino acids. V dropped 4 bases and J dropped 2 bases, with 12 bases sitting between them. The CDR3, as DNA: TGTGCCAGCAGCCAGGGACGGAGTCAAGAGACCCAGTACTTC. Its protein is CASSQGRSQETQYF.

The chain combines TRBV14 with TRBJ1-2; D is possibly TRBD1 (5 bases). The V end was cut by 4 bases, the J end by 8 bases, with 14 bases between. The CDR3 is made up of 13 amino acids. CDR1 is SGHDN and CDR2 is FVKESK in the germline V gene. As DNA, the CDR3 is TGTGCCAGCAGCCCCCGACTCACAGGAGGCTACACCTTC. Translation: CASSPRLTGGYTF. Variable domain in full (rest from reference TRBV14 and TRBJ1-2): EAGVTQFPSHSVIEKGQTVTLRCDPISGHDNLYWYRRVMGKEIKFLLHFVKESKQDESGMPNNRFLAERTGGTYSTLKVQPAELEDSGVYFCASSPRLTGGYTFGSGTRLTVV.

This sequence joins TRBV7-9 and TRBJ2-7; D is undetermined. Germline loops: CDR1 SEHNR, CDR2 FQNEAQ (reference sequence). CDR3 size: 14 residues. Trimming cost V 2 bases and J 6 bases, with 14 bases left between them. The DNA for the CDR3 is TGTGCCAGCAGCTTAATTCGCGAATCCGGCGAGCAGTACTTC. Its translation: CASSLIRESGEQYF.

J is TRBJ2-2 and V is TRBV7-9; maybe TRBD1 (6 bases). The CDR3 length is 14 residues. Per the germline V gene, CDR1 is SEHNR and CDR2 is FQNEAQ (reference sequence). V was clipped by 4 bases and J by 6 bases, with 12 bases between them. The CDR3 reads CASSSNTGPGELFF. Here the CDR3 DNA reads TGTGCCAGCAGCTCAAACACAGGGCCCGGGGAGCTGTTTTTT.

The chain links TRBV19 to TRBJ2-5; D is possibly TRBD1 (5 bases). The CDR3 runs to 13 residues. Germline V gene lookup returns CDR1 LNHDA and CDR2 SQIVND (reference sequence). The germline V and J ends were trimmed by 5 bases and 4 bases, with 11 bases remaining between them. Here the CDR3 reads CASSDQRGETQYF. In DNA form, the CDR3 reads TGTGCCAGTAGTGACCAAAGGGGAGAGACCCAGTACTTC.

This clonotype was found a few times. This rearrangement joins TRBV7-8 to TRBJ2-5; 7 bases are a match to TRBD1. The CDR3 contains 14 residues. Losses at the gene ends were 6 bases for V and 3 bases for J; bases not matched to a gene: 7. Germline lookup yields CDR1 SGHVS and CDR2 FQNEAQ. CDR3 protein: CASSSTTGKETQYF. The CDR3, as DNA: TGTGCCAGCAGTTCAACGACAGGGAAAGAGACCCAGTACTTC. Combining the CDR3 with reference TRBV7-8 and TRBJ2-5 gives the whole variable domain GAGVSQSPRYKVAKRGQDVALRCDPISGHVSLFWYQQALGQGPEFLTYFQNEAQLDKSGLPSDRFFAERPEGSVSTLKIQRTQQEDSAVYLCASSSTTGKETQYFGPGTRLLVL.

The V gene is TRBV29-1, the J gene TRBJ1-2; TRBD1 matches 9 bases. V lost 7 bases, J lost 12 bases, and 6 bases stayed unmatched. The CDR3 is 10 residues long. CDR1 is SQVTM, CDR2 ANQGSEA, per germline. CDR3 coding DNA: TGCAGCGGACGACAGGGGGTGGACACCTTC. Translation gives CSGRQGVDTF.